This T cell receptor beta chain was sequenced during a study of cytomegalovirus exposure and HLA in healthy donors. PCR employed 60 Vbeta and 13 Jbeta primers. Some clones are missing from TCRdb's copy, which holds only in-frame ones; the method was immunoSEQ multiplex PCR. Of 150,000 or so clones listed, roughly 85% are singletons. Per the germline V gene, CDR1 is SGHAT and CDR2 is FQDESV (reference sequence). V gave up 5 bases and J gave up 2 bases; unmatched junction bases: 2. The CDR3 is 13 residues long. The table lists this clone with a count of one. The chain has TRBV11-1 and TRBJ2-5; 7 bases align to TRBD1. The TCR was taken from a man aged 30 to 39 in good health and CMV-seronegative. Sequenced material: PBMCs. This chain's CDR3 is CASSRTGQETQYF. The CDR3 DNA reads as TGTGCCAGCAGCCGGACAGGTCAAGAGACCCAGTACTTC.